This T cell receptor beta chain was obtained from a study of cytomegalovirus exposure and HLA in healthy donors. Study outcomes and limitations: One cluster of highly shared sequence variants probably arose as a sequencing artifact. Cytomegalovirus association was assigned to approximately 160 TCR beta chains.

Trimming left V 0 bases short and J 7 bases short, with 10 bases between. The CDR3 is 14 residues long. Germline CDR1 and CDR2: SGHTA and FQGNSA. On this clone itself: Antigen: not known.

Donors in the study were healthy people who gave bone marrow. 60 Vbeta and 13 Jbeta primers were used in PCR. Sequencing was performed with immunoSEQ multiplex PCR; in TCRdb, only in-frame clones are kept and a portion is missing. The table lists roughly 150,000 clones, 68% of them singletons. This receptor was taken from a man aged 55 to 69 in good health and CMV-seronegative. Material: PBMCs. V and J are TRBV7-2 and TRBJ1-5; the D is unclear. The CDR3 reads CASSLAPGGQPQHF. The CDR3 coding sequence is TGTGCCAGCAGCTTAGCGCCCGGCGGCCAGCCCCAGCATTTT.